This TCR beta chain comes out of a study of beta chain features in type 1 diabetes (dated by TCRdb to between 2017 and 2018). Some background on the complete study: Mean age, gender distribution, total cell number and subset yield were not different between patients and healthy donors. The study compared the TCRB repertoires of sorted circulating CD4+ T cell subsets in recently diagnosed type 1 diabetes patients with those in matched healthy donors. Regulatory and stem cell-like memory subsets were isolated from only 8 patients and about 8 healthy donors, whereas naive and central memory subsets came from all 28 donors. A total of under 120,000,000 sorted cells were examined across all samples, and RNA yield correlated strongly with the number of cells per subset. Overall study outcomes, separate from this receptor: The naive, central memory and regulatory TCRB repertoires appeared to resemble one another more closely among patients than among healthy donors. Because small numbers of individuals were included in the HLA sub-analyses, any influence of HLA type on TCRB rearrangement was left unresolved. A moderate but significant shortening of TCRB CDR3 length was observed in type 1 diabetes patients in all four CD4+ subsets. Shorter templates might have been favored by PCR, but patient and control samples were amplified and corrected together, so both groups would have been affected equally by any skew. Because cDNA was sequenced instead of genomic DNA, highly expressing activated cells could be over-represented, though the groups showed no difference in activation or CD3 levels. Fewer insertions and more nucleotide deletions at VDJ recombination sites were observed in patients with type 1 diabetes, implying thymic rearrangement abnormalities.

The High Capacity cDNA Reverse Transcription Kit was used to reverse transcribe all of the isolated RNA, meaning that expressed TCRB transcripts were what got sequenced. Naive, central memory and regulatory T cell samples underwent deep immunoSEQ sequencing, averaging around 4 million total reads per sample. Sorted cells were lysed in RLT buffer and RNA was extracted with DNase-treated RNeasy Micro or Mini kits, depending on cell number. Each cell subset was processed on its own to prevent cross-contamination, while patient and healthy donor samples were processed together. The immunoSEQ multiplex PCR was used to amplify TCRB sequences from cDNA, generating 87-bp fragments that spanned the CDR3 region. The amplicons were sequenced using the Illumina HiSeq platform. Under the source paper's analysis protocol: PCR bias was corrected computationally using synthetic template baselines, and reads within Hamming distance 2 were collapsed, with unmergeable singletons discarded. Reads were aligned to IMGT to assign V, D and J genes, CDR3 length, and insertions or deletions at six rearrangement sites. Within each subset, clonotype counts were normalized to sorted cell number, after which true diversity and Gini coefficients were computed with the tcR R package. Repertoire sharing was quantified using the overlap coefficient calculated on TCRB nucleotide sequences. Out-of-frame TCRB sequences from naive cells were analyzed as a proxy for the pre-selection repertoire. Imported from immuneACCESS, the table was reduced by TCRdb to in-frame sequences with V and J called. These copies leave out some clones; in studies compared against another copy, an unresolved V gene accounts for under half, and the cause of the remainder is not known. V, J and clone size are those of that table, while D and trimming were read from the DNA. This sample gives 300,000 to 350,000 clones in total; roughly 13% of them show up just once. The ten most abundant clones make up roughly 0.015% of the sample.

This clone was seen only a few times. Its antigen remains unidentified. No base quality information exists; no much larger clone differs at one position. A single peripheral blood draw of about 116 mL on average was collected from each donor into heparinised tubes. A BD FACSAria II and a panel including CD45RO, CCR7, CD25, CD127, CD95 and CD27 were used to sort naive, central memory, regulatory and stem cell-like memory CD4+ T cells. All sorted populations exceeded 98% purity. Right away, PBMCs were isolated by Lymphoprep density gradient centrifugation and were stained directly, with no culture step. So that batch effects would be minimized, each experiment stained and sorted samples in pairs, pairing one healthy donor with one patient. The germline V gene supplies CDR1 SGHAT and CDR2 FQNNGV. V and J are truncated by 3 bases and 1 base respectively, leaving an intervening sequence of 15 bases. From the cysteine up to the phenylalanine, the CDR3 has a length of 16 residues. Only the CDR3 part of the read is kept: 48 bases, read in frame from the first base.

The sample consisted of naive CD4+ T cells from blood. Explained via the paper, the cell subset or site label denotes: true naive CD4+ T cells. This sequence was found in a woman between 18 and 30 years old with type 1 diabetes. The rearranged chain carries TRBV11-2 and TRBJ1-1; TRBD1 is possibly the D segment (5 matching bases). At the DNA level, the sequence is TGTGCCAGCAGCTTTCGGGACTCGCGGACGAACACTGAAGCTTTCTTT. It is translated as CASSFRDSRTNTEAFF. Full variable domain (CDR3 extended with the reference TRBV11-2 and TRBJ1-1 proteins): EAGVAQSPRYKIIEKRQSVAFWCNPISGHATLYWYQQILGQGPKLLIQFQNNGVVDDSQLPKDRFSAERLKGVDSTLKIQPAKLEDSAVYLCASSFRDSRTNTEAFFGQGTRLTVV.